The clone carrying this T cell receptor (beta chain) was seen more than once but under ten times. Its specificity is unknown. This sample is drawn from a study of post-analysis software for immune sequencing data. Germline values: CDR1 SQVTM, CDR2 ANQGSEA. V was clipped by 3 bases and J by 2 bases; unmatched bases: 14. The CDR3 contains 19 residues. Overall study findings and caveats: TRBV5-6, TRBV5-1 and TRBV20-1 belonged to a set of about five TRBV segments that were more frequent in patients than controls.

Built from TCR beta cDNA, the libraries had unique molecular identifiers in them. TCRdb fed the PCR reads into MiXCR, producing one record per CDR3 protein. The table shows about 820,000 distinct CDR3 sequences, with 53% occurring only once. Sequenced material: blood. The TCR sequence derives from a girl aged 5-17 years with multiple sclerosis. This sequence joins TRBV29-1 and TRBJ2-1, with TRBD2 identical over 12 bases. The CDR3 sequence: CSVDPSWLAGGTTYNEQFF. CDR3 in DNA: TGCAGCGTTGACCCGTCATGGCTAGCGGGAGGGACCACCTACAATGAGCAGTTCTTC.